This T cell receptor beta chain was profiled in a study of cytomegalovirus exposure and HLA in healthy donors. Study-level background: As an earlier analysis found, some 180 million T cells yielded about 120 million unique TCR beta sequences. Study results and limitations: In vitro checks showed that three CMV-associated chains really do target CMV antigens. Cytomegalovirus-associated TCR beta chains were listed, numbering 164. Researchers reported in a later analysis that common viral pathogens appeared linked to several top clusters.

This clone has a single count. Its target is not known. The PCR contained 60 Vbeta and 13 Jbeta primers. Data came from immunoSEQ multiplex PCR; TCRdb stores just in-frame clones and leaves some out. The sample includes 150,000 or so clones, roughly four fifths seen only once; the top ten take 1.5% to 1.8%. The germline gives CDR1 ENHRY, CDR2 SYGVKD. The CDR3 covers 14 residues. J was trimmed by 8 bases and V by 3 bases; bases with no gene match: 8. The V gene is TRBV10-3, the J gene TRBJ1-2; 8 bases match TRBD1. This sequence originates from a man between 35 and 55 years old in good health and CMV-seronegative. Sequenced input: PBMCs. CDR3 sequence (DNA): TGTGCCATCAGTGAAGGCAGGGGGCCGTCCGGCTACACCTTC. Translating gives CAISEGRGPSGYTF.